Given below is one T cell receptor (beta chain) in context. This clonotype was counted only a few times. Its binding antigen is unknown. Qualities for individual bases were not recorded, and no much larger clone is one base off. The library was generated by 5' RACE. Sequencing relied on an Illumina HiSeq 2000. Template switching introduced a universal primer binding site; the final cDNA contained a unique molecular identifier, enabling accurate counting of TCR cDNA molecules. First-strand cDNA for TCR alpha and beta chains was synthesized from specific primers in the conserved constant-segment region. To control for contamination, every cDNA library carried two barcodes: a SMART-Mk sample barcode plus Illumina barcodes. Two successive PCR steps introduced TruSeq adapter sequences along with Illumina sample barcodes. Sequencing of the TCR alpha and beta cDNA libraries was done on the Illumina HiSeq platform using custom primers. The published analysis was carried out like this. MiGEC was used to process raw reads and extract unique molecular identifiers, and MiXCR was used to find CDR3 positions. Recombination models were inferred per individual with the repgenHMM and IGoR tools using an EM algorithm. Shared clonotype analysis was performed with the tcR package in R, normalizing sharing by the product of cloneset sizes. Out-of-frame nonproductive sequences were analyzed to study raw recombination free of thymic and clonal selection effects. TCRdb trimmed the raw reads at Q25, called clones with MiXCR and kept productive beta chains. Each entry merges the rows of one CDR3 protein and shows their most common DNA and genes. TCRdb's processing, not the study's, gives the V and J calls here. Present in this sample are roughly 720,000 distinct CDR3 sequences, roughly 18% of which were seen just once. Around 14% of the sample is taken by the ten largest.

These data originate in a study of identical twins (dated by TCRdb to 2016 to 2017). With regard to the full study: To test whether fetal clonotypes persist, this study deep-sequenced TCR alpha and beta repertoires from monozygotic twins, from unrelated adults of various ages, and from cord blood. To rule out contamination, replicate twin experiments were performed at different times with different library preparation protocols.

Every donor was a healthy Caucasian. Three pairs of female monozygotic twins, all aged roughly 18 to 29 years, made up the twin cohort. The RNA used for TCR libraries was isolated from peripheral blood mononuclear cells. From the cysteine through the phenylalanine, the CDR3 covers 12 amino acids. Just the 36-base CDR3 DNA is kept, in frame starting at base 1. Relative to germline, V is 4 bases shorter and J is 9 bases shorter, with 13 bases between their ends. CDR1 and CDR2, looked up from the germline V gene (reference sequence), are DFQATT and SNEGSKA. The paper as a whole reports these results and caveats: In monozygotic twins, out-of-frame TCR alpha sharing was systematically underestimated by recombination models, although the models agreed with sharing between unrelated individuals. Invariant T cells such as MAIT and iNKT could partly confound zero-insertion analyses, though diverse VJ usage argued against this for most clonotypes. Out-of-frame TCR alpha sequences shared between twins showed an excess of low generation-probability sequences compared with coincidental sharing between unrelated individuals. Because the same donors could not be followed over many years, the conclusions relied on cross-sectional statistical analysis. Abundant cord blood beta clonotypes had fewer insertions, young adult naive repertoires showed a similar but weaker trend, and memory repertoires showed no such trend. The excess sharing between twins in beta out-of-frame sequences was weaker because fewer shared sequences reduced the signal-to-noise ratio.

These records were also assigned to another study, of T cells expressing NK-cell markers. As described in the second report: Three sorted T-cell subsets (CD3+CD56+NKG2C+, CD3+CD56+NKG2C- and CD3+CD56-NKG2C+) from about 8 donors had their TCR beta-chain repertoires profiled. Seven of the eight sequenced donors were HCMV-seropositive and one was HCMV-seronegative. In several experiments an anti-gammadeltaTCR antibody was added to restrict sorting to alphabetaTCR-expressing T cells. In about 6 donors, the dominant CD3+CD56+NKG2C+ clonotypes were found to rank among the top 10 CD8+ clonotypes and to make up 1.0-7.0% of CD8+ T cells. Those dominant clonotypes were again the most abundant among CD3+CD56-NKG2C+ cells in several donors, at roughly 28.3-65%. Whether the expanded NKG2C-expressing T cell clones were specific for HCMV antigens remained unclear. The study sequenced eight donors, all healthy volunteers chosen at random: three men and five women. HCMV-specific IgG was detected in serum with a commercial ELISA kit to determine HCMV serostatus. For about six donors, bulk peripheral blood T-cell repertoires were also sequenced from unsorted PBMC. Reads were demultiplexed and grouped by UMI with MIGEC, and clonotypes were assembled and quantified with MiTCR. To remove erroneous sequences, TCR cDNA sequences were retained only when supported by two or more reads. The tcR package was used for downstream repertoire analysis, with clonotypes matched between fractions based on CDR3 nucleotide sequence plus V segment. Antigen specificity was annotated against VDJdb with VDJmatch, allowing one amino acid substitution in CDR3.

The sequence joins TRBV20-1 to TRBJ2-1; the best D guess is TRBD2, with 5 bases matching. The source is a woman aged 18-29 years in good health. Sequencing was performed on PBMCs. Here is the DNA: TGCAGTGCTATTCGGACGGGGAGTGAGCAGTTCTTC. Its amino acids are CSAIRTGSEQFF.